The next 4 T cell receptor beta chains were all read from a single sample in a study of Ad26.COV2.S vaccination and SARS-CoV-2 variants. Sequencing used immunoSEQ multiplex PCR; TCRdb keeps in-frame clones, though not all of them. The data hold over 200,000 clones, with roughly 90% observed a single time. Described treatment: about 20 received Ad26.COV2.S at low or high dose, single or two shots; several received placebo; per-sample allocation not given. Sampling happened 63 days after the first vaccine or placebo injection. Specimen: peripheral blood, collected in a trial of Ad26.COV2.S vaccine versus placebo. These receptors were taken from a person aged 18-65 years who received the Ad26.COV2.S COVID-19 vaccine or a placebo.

CDR3 loop: CASSSTTGVGEQYF. CDR3 coding DNA: TGTGCCAGCAGCTCCACGACAGGGGTCGGCGAGCAGTACTTC. V gene TRBV11-2 combines with J gene TRBJ2-7, with TRBD1 identical over 8 bases. Looked up from germline, CDR1 is SGHAT and CDR2 is FQNNGV. The CDR3 length is 14 residues. V lost 4 bases to trimming and J lost 6 bases; unmatched junction nucleotides: 8.

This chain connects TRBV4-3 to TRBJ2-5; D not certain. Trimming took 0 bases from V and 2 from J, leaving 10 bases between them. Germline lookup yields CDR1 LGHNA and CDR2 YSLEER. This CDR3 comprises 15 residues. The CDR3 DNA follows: TGCGCCAGCAGCCAAGATCATTGGGGACAAGAGACCCAGTACTTC. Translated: CASSQDHWGQETQYF.

This chain's CDR3 is CSAGDEKLFF. Written as DNA, the CDR3 is TGCAGCGCTGGGGATGAAAAACTGTTTTTT. This rearrangement joins TRBV29-1 to TRBJ1-4; D call uncertain. This CDR3 contains 10 residues. Trimming took off 7 bases at V and 6 bases at J, with 6 bases between the two ends. The germline CDR1 and CDR2 sequences are SQVTM and ANQGSEA.

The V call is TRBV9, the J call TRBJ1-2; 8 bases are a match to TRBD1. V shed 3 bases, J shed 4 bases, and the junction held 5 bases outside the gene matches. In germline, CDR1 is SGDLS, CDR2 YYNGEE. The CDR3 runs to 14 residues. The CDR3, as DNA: TGTGCCAGCAGCGAGGGACAGGATATCTATGGCTACACCTTC. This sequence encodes CASSEGQDIYGYTF.